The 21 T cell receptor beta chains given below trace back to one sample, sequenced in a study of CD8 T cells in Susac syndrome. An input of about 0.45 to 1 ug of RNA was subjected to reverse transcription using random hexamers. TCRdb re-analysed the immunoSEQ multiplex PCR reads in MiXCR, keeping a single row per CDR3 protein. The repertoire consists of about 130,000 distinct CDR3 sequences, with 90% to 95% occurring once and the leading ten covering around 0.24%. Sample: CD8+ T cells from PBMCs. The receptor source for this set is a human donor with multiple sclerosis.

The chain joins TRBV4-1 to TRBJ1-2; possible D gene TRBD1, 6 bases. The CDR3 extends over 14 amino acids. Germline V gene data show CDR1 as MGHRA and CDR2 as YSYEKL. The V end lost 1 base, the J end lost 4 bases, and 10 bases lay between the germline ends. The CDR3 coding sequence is TGCGCCAGCAGCCAAGCAGGGGTGGGCTATGGCTACACCTTC. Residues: CASSQAGVGYGYTF.

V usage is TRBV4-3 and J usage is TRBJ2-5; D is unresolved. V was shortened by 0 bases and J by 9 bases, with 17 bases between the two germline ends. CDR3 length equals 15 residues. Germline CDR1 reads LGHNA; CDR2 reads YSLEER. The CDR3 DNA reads TGCGCCAGCAGCCAAGACCTTACCGCTGGTGGGGCCCAGTACTTC. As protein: CASSQDLTAGGAQYF.

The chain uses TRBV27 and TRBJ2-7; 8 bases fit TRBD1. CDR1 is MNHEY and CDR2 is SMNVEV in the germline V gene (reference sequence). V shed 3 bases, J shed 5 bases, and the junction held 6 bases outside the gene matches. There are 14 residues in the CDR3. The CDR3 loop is CASSFDRGGDEQYF. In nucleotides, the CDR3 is TGTGCCAGCAGTTTCGACAGGGGTGGTGACGAGCAGTACTTC.

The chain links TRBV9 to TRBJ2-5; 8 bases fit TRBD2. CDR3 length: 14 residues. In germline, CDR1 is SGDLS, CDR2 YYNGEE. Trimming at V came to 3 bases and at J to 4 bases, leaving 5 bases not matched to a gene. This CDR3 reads CASSAGGFRETQYF. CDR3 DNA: TGTGCCAGCAGCGCGGGGGGGTTTCGAGAGACCCAGTACTTC. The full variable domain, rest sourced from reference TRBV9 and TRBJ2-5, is DSGVTQTPKHLITATGQRVTLRCSPRSGDLSVYWYQQSLDQGLQFLIQYYNGEERAKGNILERFSAQQFPDLHSELNLSSLELGDSALYFCASSAGGFRETQYFGPGTRLLVL.

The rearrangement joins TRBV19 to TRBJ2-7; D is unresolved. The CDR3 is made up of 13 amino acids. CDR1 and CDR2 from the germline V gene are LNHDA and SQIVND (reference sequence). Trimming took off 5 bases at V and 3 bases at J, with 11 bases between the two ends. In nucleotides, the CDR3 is TGTGCCAGTAGTTTCGGACCGGACTACGAGCAGTACTTC. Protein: CASSFGPDYEQYF.

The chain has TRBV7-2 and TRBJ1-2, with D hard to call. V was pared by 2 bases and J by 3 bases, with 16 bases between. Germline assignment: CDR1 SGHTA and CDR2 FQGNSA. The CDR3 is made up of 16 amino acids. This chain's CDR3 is CASSLIGYSYYYGYTF. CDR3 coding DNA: TGTGCCAGCAGCTTAATAGGCTACTCTTATTACTATGGCTACACCTTC.

The CDR3 sequence is CASSSDRDREQYF. For the CDR3, the DNA is TGTGCCAGCAGCTCCGACAGGGATCGGGAGCAGTACTTC. J is TRBJ2-7 and V is TRBV7-9; 7 bases match TRBD1. This CDR3 spans 13 amino acids. Unmatched junction bases numbered 7, after V lost 4 bases and J lost 7 bases. Germline V gene sequence: CDR1 SEHNR, CDR2 FQNEAQ (reference sequence).

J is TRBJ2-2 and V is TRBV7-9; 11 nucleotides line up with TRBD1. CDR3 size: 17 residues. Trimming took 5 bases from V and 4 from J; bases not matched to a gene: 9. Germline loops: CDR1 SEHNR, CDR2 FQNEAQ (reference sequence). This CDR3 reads CASSPLGQGGSTGELFF. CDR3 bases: TGTGCCAGCAGCCCATTGGGACAGGGGGGTTCCACCGGGGAGCTGTTTTTT.

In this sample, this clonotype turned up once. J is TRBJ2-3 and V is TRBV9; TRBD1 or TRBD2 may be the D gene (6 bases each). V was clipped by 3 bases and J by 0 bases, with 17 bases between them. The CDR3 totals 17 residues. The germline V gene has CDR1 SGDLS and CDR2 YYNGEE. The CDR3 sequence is CASSGGANRRSTDTQYF. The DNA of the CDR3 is TGTGCCAGCAGCGGGGGGGCAAACCGGAGGAGCACAGATACGCAGTATTTT.

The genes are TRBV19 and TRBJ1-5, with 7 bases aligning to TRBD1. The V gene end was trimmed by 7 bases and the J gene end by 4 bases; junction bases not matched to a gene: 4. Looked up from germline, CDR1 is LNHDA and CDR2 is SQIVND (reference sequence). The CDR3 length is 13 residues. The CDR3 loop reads CASNVQGNQPQHF. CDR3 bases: TGTGCCAGTAATGTACAGGGGAATCAGCCCCAGCATTTT.

CDR3 sequence: CASSFATGEGTEAFF. CDR3 sequence (DNA): TGTGCCAGCAGCTTTGCGACAGGGGAGGGGACTGAAGCTTTCTTT. The chain carries TRBV7-6 and TRBJ1-1; 8 positions agree with TRBD1. The CDR3 length is 15 residues. Trimming at V came to 3 bases and at J to 5 bases, leaving 8 bases not matched to a gene. Germline V gives CDR1 SGHVS, CDR2 FNYEAQ.

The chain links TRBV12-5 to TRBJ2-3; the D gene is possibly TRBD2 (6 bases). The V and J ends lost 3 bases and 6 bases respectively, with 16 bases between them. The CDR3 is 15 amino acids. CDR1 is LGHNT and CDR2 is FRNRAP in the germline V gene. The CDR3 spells CASGFLVPGGDTQYF. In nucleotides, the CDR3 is TGTGCTAGTGGTTTCCTTGTCCCCGGAGGGGATACGCAGTATTTT. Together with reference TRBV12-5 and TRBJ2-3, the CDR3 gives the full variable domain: DARVTQTPRHKVTEMGQEVTMRCQPILGHNTVFWYRQTMMQGLELLAYFRNRAPLDDSGMPKDRFSAEMPDATLATLKIQPSEPRDSAVYFCASGFLVPGGDTQYFGPGTRLTVL.

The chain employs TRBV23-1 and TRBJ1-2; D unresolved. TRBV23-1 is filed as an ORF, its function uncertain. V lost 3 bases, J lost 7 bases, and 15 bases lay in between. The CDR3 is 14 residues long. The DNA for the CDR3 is TGCGCCAGCAGTCACTCCGGGAACTGGATTGGCTACACCTTC. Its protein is CASSHSGNWIGYTF.

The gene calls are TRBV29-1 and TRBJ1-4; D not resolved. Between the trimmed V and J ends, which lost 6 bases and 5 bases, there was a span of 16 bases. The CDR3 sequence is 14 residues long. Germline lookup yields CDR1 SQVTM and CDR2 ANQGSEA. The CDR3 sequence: CSVADAVANEKLFF. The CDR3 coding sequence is TGCAGCGTCGCGGACGCGGTGGCAAATGAAAAACTGTTTTTT.

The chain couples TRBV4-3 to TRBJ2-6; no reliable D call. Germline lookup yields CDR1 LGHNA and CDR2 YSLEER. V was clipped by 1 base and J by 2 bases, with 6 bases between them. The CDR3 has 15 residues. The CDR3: CASSQVGAGANVLTF. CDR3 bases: TGCGCCAGCAGCCAAGTAGGAGCTGGGGCCAACGTCCTGACTTTC.

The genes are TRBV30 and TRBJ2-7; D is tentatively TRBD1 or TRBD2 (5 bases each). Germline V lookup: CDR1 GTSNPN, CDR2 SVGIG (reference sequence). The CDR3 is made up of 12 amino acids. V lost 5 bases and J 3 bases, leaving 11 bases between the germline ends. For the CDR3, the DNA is TGTGCCTGGGGAGAGAGGGGCTACGAGCAGTACTTC. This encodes CAWGERGYEQYF.

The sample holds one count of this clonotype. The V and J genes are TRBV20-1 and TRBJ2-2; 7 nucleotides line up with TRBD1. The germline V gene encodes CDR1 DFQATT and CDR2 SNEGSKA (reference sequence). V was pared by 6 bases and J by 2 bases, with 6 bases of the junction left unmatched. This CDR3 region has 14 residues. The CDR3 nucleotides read TGCAGTGCCCTGGGACAGAGTAACACCGGGGAGCTGTTTTTT. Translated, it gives CSALGQSNTGELFF.

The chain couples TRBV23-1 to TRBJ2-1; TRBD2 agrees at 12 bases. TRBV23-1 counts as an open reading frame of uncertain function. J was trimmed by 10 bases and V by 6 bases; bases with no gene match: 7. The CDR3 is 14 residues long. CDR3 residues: CASRTSGRTTEQFF. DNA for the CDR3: TGCGCCAGCAGGACTAGCGGGAGAACGACGGAGCAGTTCTTC.

Written as DNA, the CDR3 is TGTGCCAGCAGTTACTCAGGGACAGTCTCCTACAATGAGCAGTTCTTC. As protein: CASSYSGTVSYNEQFF. The rearrangement links TRBV6-5 to TRBJ2-1; 7 bases map to TRBD1. J was trimmed by 0 bases and V by 0 bases; bases with no gene match: 2. Germline V gene data show CDR1 as MNHEY and CDR2 as SVGAGI. This CDR3 is built from 16 residues.

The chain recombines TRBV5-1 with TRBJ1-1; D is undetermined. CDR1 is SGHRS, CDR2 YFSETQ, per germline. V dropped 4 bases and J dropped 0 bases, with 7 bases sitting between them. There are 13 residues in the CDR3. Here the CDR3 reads CASSASMNTEAFF. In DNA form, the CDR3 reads TGCGCCAGCAGCGCCTCCATGAACACTGAAGCTTTCTTT. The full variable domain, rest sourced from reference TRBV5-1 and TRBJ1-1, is KAGVTQTPRYLIKTRGQQVTLSCSPISGHRSVSWYQQTPGQGLQFLFEYFSETQRNKGNFPGRFSGRQFSNSRSEMNVSTLELGDSALYLCASSASMNTEAFFGQGTRLTVV.

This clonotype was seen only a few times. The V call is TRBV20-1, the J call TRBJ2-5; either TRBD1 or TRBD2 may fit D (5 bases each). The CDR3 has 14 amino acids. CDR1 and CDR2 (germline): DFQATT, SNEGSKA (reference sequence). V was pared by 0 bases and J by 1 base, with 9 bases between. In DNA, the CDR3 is TGCAGTGCTAGAGATCCGAGGGGCCAAGAGACCCAGTACTTC. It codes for CSARDPRGQETQYF.